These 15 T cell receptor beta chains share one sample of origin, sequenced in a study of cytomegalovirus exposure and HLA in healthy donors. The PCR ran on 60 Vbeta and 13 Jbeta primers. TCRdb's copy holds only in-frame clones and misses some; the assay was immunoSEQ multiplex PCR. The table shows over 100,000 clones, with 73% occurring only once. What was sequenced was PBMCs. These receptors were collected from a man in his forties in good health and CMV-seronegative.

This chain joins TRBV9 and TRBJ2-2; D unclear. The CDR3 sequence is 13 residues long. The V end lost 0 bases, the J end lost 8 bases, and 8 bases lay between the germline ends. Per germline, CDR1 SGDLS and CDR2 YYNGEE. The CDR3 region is CASSVAPQGELFF. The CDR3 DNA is TGTGCCAGCAGCGTAGCCCCCCAGGGGGAGCTGTTTTTT.

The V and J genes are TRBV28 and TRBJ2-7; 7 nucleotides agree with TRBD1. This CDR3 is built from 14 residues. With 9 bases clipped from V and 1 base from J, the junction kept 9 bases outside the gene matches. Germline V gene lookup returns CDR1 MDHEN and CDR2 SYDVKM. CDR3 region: CASIRQGRSYEQYF. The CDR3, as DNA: TGTGCCAGTATAAGACAGGGACGATCCTACGAGCAGTACTTC.

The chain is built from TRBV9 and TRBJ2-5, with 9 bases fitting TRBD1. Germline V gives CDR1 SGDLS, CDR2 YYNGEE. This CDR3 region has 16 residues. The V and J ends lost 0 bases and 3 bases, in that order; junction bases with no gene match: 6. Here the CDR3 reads CASSVVPQGAEETQYF. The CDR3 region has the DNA TGTGCCAGCAGCGTAGTCCCACAGGGGGCCGAAGAGACCCAGTACTTC.

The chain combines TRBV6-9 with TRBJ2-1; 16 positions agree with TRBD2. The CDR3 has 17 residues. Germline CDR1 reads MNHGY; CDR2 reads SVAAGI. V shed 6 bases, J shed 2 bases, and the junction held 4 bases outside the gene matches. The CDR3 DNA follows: TGTGCCAGCAGCTGGGGACTAGCGGGGGGGCCCTACAATGAGCAGTTCTTC. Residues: CASSWGLAGGPYNEQFF.

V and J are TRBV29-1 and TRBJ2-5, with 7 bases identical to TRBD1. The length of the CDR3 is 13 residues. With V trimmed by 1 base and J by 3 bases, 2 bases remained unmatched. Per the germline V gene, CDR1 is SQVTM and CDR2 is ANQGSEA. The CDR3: CSVEGDSEETQYF. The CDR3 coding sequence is TGCAGCGTTGAAGGGGACAGTGAAGAGACCCAGTACTTC.

This CDR3 reads CASSYSGVSYEQYF. CDR3 coding DNA: TGTGCCAGCAGCTATAGCGGGGTCTCCTACGAGCAGTACTTC. The J gene is TRBJ2-7, the V gene TRBV7-2; 8 positions match TRBD2. V lost 4 bases and J lost 0; bases outside the gene matches: 2. This CDR3 has 14 amino acids. The germline V gene has CDR1 SGHTA and CDR2 FQGNSA.

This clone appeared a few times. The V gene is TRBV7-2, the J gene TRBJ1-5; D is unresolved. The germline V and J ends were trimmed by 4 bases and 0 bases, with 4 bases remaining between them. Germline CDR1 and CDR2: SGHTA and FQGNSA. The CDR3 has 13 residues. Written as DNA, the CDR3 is TGTGCCAGCAGCTCTAATAGCAATCAGCCCCAGCATTTT. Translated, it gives CASSSNSNQPQHF.

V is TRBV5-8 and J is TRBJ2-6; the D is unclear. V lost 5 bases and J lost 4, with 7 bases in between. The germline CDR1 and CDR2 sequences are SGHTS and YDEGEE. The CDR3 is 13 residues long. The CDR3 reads CASRVTGANVLTF. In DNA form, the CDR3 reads TGTGCCAGCAGGGTGACAGGGGCCAACGTCCTGACTTTC.

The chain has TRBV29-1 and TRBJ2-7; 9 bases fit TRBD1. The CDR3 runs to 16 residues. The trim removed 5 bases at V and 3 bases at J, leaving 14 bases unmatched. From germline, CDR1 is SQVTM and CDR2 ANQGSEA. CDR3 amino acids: CSVQEGGGTGFYEQYF. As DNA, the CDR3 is TGCAGCGTTCAGGAGGGAGGAGGGACAGGGTTCTACGAGCAGTACTTC.

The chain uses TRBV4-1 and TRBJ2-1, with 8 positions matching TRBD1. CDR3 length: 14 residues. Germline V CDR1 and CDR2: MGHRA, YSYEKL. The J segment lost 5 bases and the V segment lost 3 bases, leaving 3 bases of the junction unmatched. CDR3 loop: CASSHLTGDNEQFF. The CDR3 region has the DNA TGCGCCAGCAGCCACCTGACAGGGGACAATGAGCAGTTCTTC.

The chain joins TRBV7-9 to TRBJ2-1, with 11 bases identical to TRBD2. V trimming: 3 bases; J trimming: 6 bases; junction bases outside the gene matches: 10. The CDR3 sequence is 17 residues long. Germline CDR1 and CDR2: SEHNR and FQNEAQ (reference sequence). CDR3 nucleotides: TGTGCCAGCAGCTTCGTAGCGGGGGGGCCAGAAGGCAATGAGCAGTTCTTC. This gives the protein CASSFVAGGPEGNEQFF.

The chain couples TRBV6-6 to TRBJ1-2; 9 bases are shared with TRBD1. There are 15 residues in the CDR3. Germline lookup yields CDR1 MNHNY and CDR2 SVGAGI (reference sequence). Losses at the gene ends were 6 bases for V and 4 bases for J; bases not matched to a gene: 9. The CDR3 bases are TGTGCCAGCAGGGGGACAGGGCTTTCCTCCTATGGCTACACCTTC. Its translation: CASRGTGLSSYGYTF.

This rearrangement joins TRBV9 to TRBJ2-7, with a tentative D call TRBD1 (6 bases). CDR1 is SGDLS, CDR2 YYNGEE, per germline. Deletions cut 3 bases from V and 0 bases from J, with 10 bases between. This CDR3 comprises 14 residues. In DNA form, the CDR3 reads TGTGCCAGCAGCGGGACAGTAAGCTCCTACGAGCAGTACTTC. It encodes CASSGTVSSYEQYF.

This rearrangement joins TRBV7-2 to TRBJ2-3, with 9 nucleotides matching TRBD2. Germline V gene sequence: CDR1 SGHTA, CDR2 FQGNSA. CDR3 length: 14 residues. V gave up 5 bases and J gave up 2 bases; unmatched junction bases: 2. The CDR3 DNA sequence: TGTGCCAGCAGCCAGGGACTAGCCACAGATACGCAGTATTTT. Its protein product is CASSQGLATDTQYF.

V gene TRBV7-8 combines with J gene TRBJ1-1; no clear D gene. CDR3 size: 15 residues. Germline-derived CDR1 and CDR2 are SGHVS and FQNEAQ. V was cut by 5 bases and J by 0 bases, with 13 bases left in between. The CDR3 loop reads CASSPTVQVNTEAFF. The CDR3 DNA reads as TGTGCCAGCAGCCCTACAGTACAAGTGAACACTGAAGCTTTCTTT.